This T cell receptor beta chain was recovered during a study of T-cell memory formation after mild COVID-19. Points from the study as a whole: Clones from the second wave (peaking day 37) had unconfirmed SARS-CoV-2 specificity. Certain responding clones were present in pre-infection memory, suggesting participation of cross-reactive memory. Among contracting clones, CD4+ were mainly CM/EM and CD8+ enriched in EMRA.

The CDR3 is 15 residues long. V shed 5 bases and J 8 bases; nucleotides not matched to a gene: 9. Germline V CDR1 and CDR2: LNHDA, SQIVND (reference sequence). After 5'RACE with constant-segment primers, TCR alpha and TCR beta cDNA libraries carrying sample barcodes and UMIs were obtained. TCRdb reanalysed the 5' RACE reads using MiXCR and keeps one entry per CDR3 protein. The sample contains 400,000 to 500,000 distinct CDR3 sequences, around 19% of which appear only once. About this clonotype itself: The antigen remains unidentified.

The chain recombines TRBV19 with TRBJ2-1; 10 nucleotides align to TRBD1. What was sequenced was PBMCs or a T cell subset sorted from them (not recorded which). The source is an adult woman who had mild COVID-19 (a few samples of this study predate the infection). Cell type and time point are not known. The CDR3 nucleotides are TGTGCCAGTAGTTCGGGACAGGGGTATTTGGATGAGCAGTTCTTC. Amino acid sequence: CASSSGQGYLDEQFF.